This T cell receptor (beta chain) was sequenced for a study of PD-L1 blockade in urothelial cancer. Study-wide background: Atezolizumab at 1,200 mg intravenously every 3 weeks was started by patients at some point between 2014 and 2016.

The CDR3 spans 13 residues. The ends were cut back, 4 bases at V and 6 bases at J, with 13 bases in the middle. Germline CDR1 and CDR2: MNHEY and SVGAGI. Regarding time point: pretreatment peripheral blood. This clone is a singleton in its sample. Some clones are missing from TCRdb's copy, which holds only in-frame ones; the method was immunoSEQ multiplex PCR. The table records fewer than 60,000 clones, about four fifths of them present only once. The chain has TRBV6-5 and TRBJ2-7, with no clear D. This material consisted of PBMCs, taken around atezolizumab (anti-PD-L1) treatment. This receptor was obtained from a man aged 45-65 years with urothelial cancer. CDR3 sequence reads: CASSSSSPGEQYF. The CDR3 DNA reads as TGTGCCAGCAGTTCCTCCTCTCCAGGCGAGCAGTACTTC.